These 11 T cell receptor beta chains share one sample of origin, sequenced in a study of T cell clones after liver transplantation. The repertoire was sequenced with immunoSEQ multiplex PCR; TCRdb's copy has only in-frame clones and lacks some. The table has some 80,000 clones, roughly 80% seen once; the top ten hold 0.47%. The sample was CD4+ T cells from blood, taken 45 to 46 months after liver transplant. The receptors stem from a human patient who received a liver transplant. Some T cells could come from the graft donor.

This sequence joins TRBV30 and TRBJ1-2; D remains unclear. The germline V gene has CDR1 GTSNPN and CDR2 SVGIG (reference sequence). This CDR3 contains 13 residues. The V gene lost 2 bases and the J gene lost 3 bases, with 10 bases spanning the gap. CDR3 nucleotides: TGTGCCTGGAGTCCGGGGATTCACTATGGCTACACCTTC. Its protein product is CAWSPGIHYGYTF. Based on the CDR3 plus reference TRBV30 and TRBJ1-2, the full variable domain is SQTIHQWPATLVQPVGSPLSLECTVEGTSNPNLYWYRQAAGRGLQLLFYSVGIGQISSEVPQNLSASRPQDRQFILSSKKLLLSDSGFYLCAWSPGIHYGYTFGSGTRLTVV.

This chain connects TRBV2 to TRBJ2-1, with 8 bases identical to TRBD2. V lost 1 base, J lost 15 bases, and 8 bases stayed unmatched. Per germline, CDR1 SNHLY and CDR2 FYNNEI. The CDR3 loop spans 13 amino acids. This CDR3 is CASSEGLAGRLFF. The CDR3 DNA follows: TGTGCCAGCAGTGAAGGGCTAGCGGGCCGTCTGTTCTTC.

This chain connects TRBV5-1 to TRBJ2-7; 10 bases align to TRBD1. V was clipped by 0 bases and J by 6 bases; unmatched bases: 3. The CDR3 has 14 residues. Germline-derived CDR1 and CDR2 are SGHRS and YFSETQ. Here the CDR3 DNA reads TGCGCCAGCAGCTTGGGGGACAGGGGTGGCGAGCAGTACTTC. Translation: CASSLGDRGGEQYF.

The rearrangement links TRBV10-2 to TRBJ1-2, with TRBD1 matching over 9 bases. Germline V gene lookup returns CDR1 WSHSY and CDR2 SAAADI. CDR3 length equals 14 residues. Losses at the gene ends were 4 bases for V and 1 base for J; bases not matched to a gene: 1. The CDR3 reads CASSGGQGNYGYTF. The CDR3 DNA reads as TGCGCCAGCAGTGGGGGACAGGGTAACTATGGCTACACCTTC.

V usage is TRBV7-2 and J usage is TRBJ2-1; D is undetermined. This CDR3 is built from 15 residues. Germline V lookup: CDR1 SGHTA, CDR2 FQGNSA. V was cut by 2 bases and J by 5 bases, with 13 bases left in between. The CDR3: CASSLWGRVHNEQFF. The CDR3 region has the DNA TGTGCCAGCAGCTTATGGGGAAGAGTGCACAATGAGCAGTTCTTC.

V is TRBV18 and J is TRBJ1-3; the match to TRBD1 covers 7 bases. Germline V CDR1 and CDR2: KGHSH, LQKENI. The CDR3 has 14 residues. The V gene end was trimmed by 3 bases and the J gene end by 2 bases; junction bases not matched to a gene: 1. CDR3: CASSPDRAGNTIYF. The DNA for the CDR3 is TGTGCCAGCTCACCTGACAGGGCTGGAAACACCATATATTTT.

This rearrangement joins TRBV19 to TRBJ2-3; a weak D match, TRBD1 (5 bases). The CDR3 runs 14 residues. Per germline, CDR1 LNHDA and CDR2 SQIVND (reference sequence). V lost 5 bases and J lost 6, with 15 bases in between. CDR3 residues: CASSALQGDDTQYF. For the CDR3, the DNA is TGTGCCAGTAGTGCTCTGCAGGGTGATGATACGCAGTATTTT.

The chain combines TRBV19 with TRBJ1-2; tentative D call: TRBD1 (6 bases). Germline V CDR1 and CDR2: LNHDA, SQIVND (reference sequence). Trimming shortened V by 5 bases and J by 3 bases, and 13 bases separated the two germline ends. This CDR3 contains 14 residues. The CDR3 reads CASSGRGIYYGYTF. The CDR3 DNA reads TGTGCCAGTAGTGGCAGGGGAATTTACTATGGCTACACCTTC.

The rearrangement links TRBV10-3 to TRBJ2-3; D tentatively fits TRBD1 or TRBD2 (5 bases each). CDR3 size: 15 residues. Trimming stripped 4 bases from V and 6 bases from J, with 17 bases between. Germline CDR1 is ENHRY and CDR2 is SYGVKD. The CDR3 DNA sequence: TGTGCCATCAGTGTTTCTAAGGGAGCAGGGGATACGCAGTATTTT. This translates into CAISVSKGAGDTQYF.

The rearrangement links TRBV10-3 to TRBJ2-3; TRBD2 aligns across 10 bases. CDR1 is ENHRY and CDR2 is SYGVKD in the germline V gene. CDR3 length: 17 amino acids. Germline trimming cut 6 bases from V and 2 bases from J; bases unmatched to any gene: 11. CDR3 region: CAIRELIAGGSTDTQYF. The CDR3 nucleotides read TGTGCCATCAGGGAGCTAATAGCGGGAGGTTCCACAGATACGCAGTATTTT.

The chain carries TRBV20-1 and TRBJ2-5; no clear D. CDR1 DFQATT and CDR2 SNEGSKA come from the germline V gene (reference sequence). V gave up 5 bases and J gave up 0 bases, with 4 bases separating them. CDR3 size: 11 residues. CDR3 nucleotides: TGCAGTGCTGACCACCAAGAGACCCAGTACTTC. This sequence encodes CSADHQETQYF.